The 25 T cell receptor beta chains presented below share a single source sample, sequenced in a study of blood T cell repertoires in COVID-19. This table comes from immunoSEQ multiplex PCR, and its TCRdb copy is limited to in-frame clones, with some not included. The sample includes 60,000 or so clones, 70% to 90% seen only once; the top ten take roughly 13%. The specimen sequenced was peripheral blood. The receptors were gathered from a woman aged 55 to 70 with active COVID-19.

The gene calls are TRBV6-2 or TRBV6-3 and TRBJ1-2; tentatively, D is TRBD1 (6 bases). V lost 5 bases and J 3 bases, leaving 10 bases between the germline ends. Germline CDR1 reads MNHEY; CDR2 reads SVGEGT. The CDR3 sequence is 13 residues long. The CDR3 sequence is CASSPGVDYGYTF. In DNA, the CDR3 is TGTGCCAGCAGTCCAGGGGTTGACTATGGCTACACCTTC.

The genes are TRBV4-2 and TRBJ1-1, with D possibly TRBD1 on 6 matching bases. Germline lookup yields CDR1 LGHNA and CDR2 YNFKEQ. This CDR3 comprises 16 residues. V shed 3 bases and J shed 3 bases, with 17 bases lying between them. CDR3 region: CASSQRVDRTHTEAFF. The CDR3 bases are TGTGCCAGCAGCCAGAGGGTAGACAGGACTCACACTGAAGCTTTCTTT.

This chain uses TRBV6-5 with TRBJ2-3; a possible D gene is TRBD1 (5 bases). The CDR3 length is 15 residues. The V and J ends lost 4 bases and 4 bases respectively, with 15 bases between them. CDR1 is MNHEY and CDR2 is SVGAGI in the germline V gene. CDR3: CASSSAGRYSDTQYF. CDR3 nucleotide sequence: TGTGCCAGCAGTTCGGCAGGGCGTTACTCAGATACGCAGTATTTT.

The V and J genes are TRBV9 and TRBJ2-7; 12 nucleotides agree with TRBD2. This CDR3 has 16 residues. Germline-derived CDR1 and CDR2 are SGDLS and YYNGEE. V dropped 4 bases and J dropped 2; count of bases not matched to a gene: 7. The CDR3 sequence is CASSFTSGGNPYEQYF. The CDR3 bases are TGTGCCAGCAGCTTTACTAGCGGGGGGAACCCCTACGAGCAGTACTTC.

This clone was recorded once. The identical CDR3 is also encoded by other nucleotide sequences in the sample. This chain uses TRBV5-1 with TRBJ2-3; 8 bases map to TRBD2. V lost 0 bases to trimming and J lost 0 bases; unmatched junction nucleotides: 0. The CDR3 has 15 residues. Germline lookup yields CDR1 SGHRS and CDR2 YFSETQ. CDR3 sequence: CASSLVAGSTDTQYF. The CDR3 DNA reads as TGCGCCAGCAGCTTGGTAGCGGGGAGCACAGATACGCAGTATTTT.

This rearrangement joins TRBV5-5 to TRBJ2-7; no definite D call. Germline V gene sequence: CDR1 SGHKS, CDR2 YYEKEE (reference sequence). Between the trimmed V and J ends, which lost 1 base and 12 bases, there was a span of 20 bases. The length of the CDR3 is 14 residues. The CDR3 loop reads CASSLLSKNWSLYF. DNA for the CDR3: TGTGCCAGCAGCTTGTTATCAAAAAACTGGAGTTTGTACTTC.

This chain links TRBV2 with TRBJ1-1; TRBD1 might be the D (5 bases). The ends were cut back, 6 bases at V and 4 bases at J, with 18 bases in the middle. Germline V lookup: CDR1 SNHLY, CDR2 FYNNEI. The CDR3 covers 15 residues. CDR3 DNA sequence: TGTGCCAGCAGCCCTGGGAGGGGACCGCTCACTGAAGCTTTCTTT. Protein sequence: CASSPGRGPLTEAFF. The whole variable domain, remainder taken from reference TRBV2 and TRBJ1-1, is EPEVTQTPSHQVTQMGQEVILRCVPISNHLYFYWYRQILGQKVEFLVSFYNNEISEKSEIFDDQFSVERPDGSNFTLKIRSTKLEDSAMYFCASSPGRGPLTEAFFGQGTRLTVV.

This clone was recorded at least ten times. The CDR3 DNA follows: TGTGCCAGCAGTCCCGGACAGAACGAGCAGTACTTC. Protein: CASSPGQNEQYF. This chain connects TRBV12-3 or TRBV12-4 to TRBJ2-7; D may be TRBD1 (6 bases). V was trimmed by 5 bases and J by 5 bases, leaving 10 bases between them. The CDR3 covers 12 residues.

V gene TRBV11-3 combines with J gene TRBJ1-1; no clear D gene. The germline CDR1 and CDR2 sequences are SGHNT and YENEEA. This CDR3 spans 12 amino acids. V gave up 0 bases and J gave up 10 bases, with 9 bases separating them. The CDR3 bases are TGTGCCAGCAGCTTAGACGTTGGCGGAGCTTTCTTT. Amino acid sequence: CASSLDVGGAFF. The entire variable domain, with the rest obtained from reference TRBV11-3 and TRBJ1-1, is as follows: EAGVVQSPRYKIIEKKQPVAFWCNPISGHNTLYWYLQNLGQGPELLIRYENEEAVDDSQLPKDRFSAERLKGVDSTLKIQPAELGDSAVYLCASSLDVGGAFFGQGTRLTVV.

This clone appeared a single time. The V and J genes are TRBV5-1 and TRBJ1-1, with TRBD1 matching 7 bases. Germline V CDR1 and CDR2: SGHRS, YFSETQ. The CDR3 has 13 residues. V shed 3 bases, J shed 2 bases, and the junction held 1 base outside the gene matches. Here the CDR3 reads CASSWDSNTEAFF. As DNA, the CDR3 is TGCGCCAGCAGCTGGGACAGTAACACTGAAGCTTTCTTT.

This chain connects TRBV7-2 to TRBJ1-4; no reliable D call. Trimming removed 4 bases from V and 8 bases from J, with 11 bases in between. Germline V gene lookup returns CDR1 SGHTA and CDR2 FQGNSA. The CDR3 is 13 residues long. Here the CDR3 DNA reads TGTGCCAGCAGCTCCGCGGAGGAAGAAAAACTGTTTTTT. As protein: CASSSAEEEKLFF.

The gene calls are TRBV27 and TRBJ2-7; maybe TRBD2 (6 bases). The CDR3 length is 14 residues. The germline V gene has CDR1 MNHEY and CDR2 SMNVEV (reference sequence). Trimming pared 6 bases from V and 3 bases from J, leaving 15 bases between. As DNA, the CDR3 is TGTGCCAGCAGCCCCAGGGACTGGAGCTACGAGCAGTACTTC. Its protein is CASSPRDWSYEQYF.

This clone is a singleton in its sample. The rearrangement joins TRBV4-3 to TRBJ1-4; D remains ambiguous. The CDR3 spans 15 residues. Trimming pared 3 bases from V and 12 bases from J, leaving 20 bases between. CDR1 and CDR2 from the germline V gene are LGHNA and YSLEER. The CDR3 reads CASSHVEGGGGELFF. CDR3 in DNA: TGCGCCAGCAGCCACGTAGAGGGCGGTGGCGGGGAACTGTTTTTT.

The chain links TRBV3-1 (or the pseudogene TRBV3-2) to TRBJ2-7; 9 nucleotides match TRBD2. CDR1 LGHDT and CDR2 YNNKEL come from the germline V gene (reference sequence). This CDR3 has 15 amino acids. V was pared by 2 bases and J by 4 bases, with 6 bases of the junction left unmatched. CDR3 nucleotides: TGTGCCAGCAGCCAAAGTCTAGCGGGGTCGTACGAGCAGTACTTC. It codes for CASSQSLAGSYEQYF.

The V gene is TRBV23-1, the J gene TRBJ2-1; D is unclear. TRBV23-1 is an open reading frame whose function is uncertain. The CDR3 is made up of 17 amino acids. Deletions cut 0 bases from V and 0 bases from J, with 12 bases between. DNA of the CDR3: TGCGCCAGCAGTCAATCCCCAGAGCCTAGCTCCTACAATGAGCAGTTCTTC. Protein: CASSQSPEPSSYNEQFF.

This sequence joins TRBV10-2 and TRBJ2-1; 9 bases line up with TRBD1. The germline V gene has CDR1 WSHSY and CDR2 SAAADI. The CDR3 extends over 14 amino acids. V dropped 11 bases and J dropped 6; count of bases not matched to a gene: 11. DNA for the CDR3: TGCGCCTCCTCCCTGAGACAGGGGGTCAATGAGCAGTTCTTC. It yields the protein CASSLRQGVNEQFF.

This chain connects TRBV5-1 to TRBJ1-2; weak D call: TRBD1 (6 bases). CDR3 size: 16 residues. Per the germline V gene, CDR1 is SGHRS and CDR2 is YFSETQ. The V end was cut by 2 bases, the J end by 7 bases, with 21 bases between. DNA for the CDR3: TGCGCCAGCAGCTTCCTTCCTAACACAGGGTTAGGTGGCTACACCTTC. Translating it yields CASSFLPNTGLGGYTF.

V is TRBV7-2 and J is TRBJ1-2; TRBD1 agrees at 8 bases. V lost 0 bases and J lost 8; bases outside the gene matches: 8. CDR3 length: 15 residues. Germline V gene sequence: CDR1 SGHTA, CDR2 FQGNSA. The CDR3 bases are TGTGCCAGCAGCTTAGCGCAGCAGGGGGCCTGGGGCTACACCTTC. Translation: CASSLAQQGAWGYTF.

CDR3 residues: CSVYGTGPYEQYF. The CDR3 DNA reads TGCAGCGTGTATGGGACAGGGCCCTACGAGCAGTACTTC. The chain has TRBV29-1 and TRBJ2-7, with TRBD1 identical over 9 bases. J was trimmed by 2 bases and V by 6 bases; bases with no gene match: 5. In germline, CDR1 is SQVTM, CDR2 ANQGSEA. The CDR3 length is 13 residues.

This chain uses TRBV18 with TRBJ1-5, with 7 bases fitting TRBD1. V shed 5 bases and J 7 bases; nucleotides not matched to a gene: 11. This CDR3 region has 15 residues. Germline-derived CDR1 and CDR2 are KGHSH and LQKENI. As DNA, the CDR3 is TGTGCCAGCTCAGAGGGACAGAGTATCGGGCAGCCCCAGCATTTT. It specifies CASSEGQSIGQPQHF.

This chain joins TRBV18 and TRBJ1-1, with D unresolved. The V gene lost 6 bases and the J gene lost 4 bases, with 9 bases spanning the gap. Germline CDR1 and CDR2: KGHSH and LQKENI. The CDR3 covers 12 residues. In DNA form, the CDR3 reads TGTGCCAGCTCCCAAGAGGGCACTGAAGCTTTCTTT. Its protein product is CASSQEGTEAFF.

V gene TRBV7-2 combines with J gene TRBJ2-5; 8 bases align to TRBD1. Germline V CDR1 and CDR2: SGHTA, FQGNSA. Germline trimming cut 1 base from V and 7 bases from J; bases unmatched to any gene: 14. This CDR3 comprises 17 residues. The CDR3 sequence: CASSLGRVGRGLATQYF. In DNA form, the CDR3 reads TGTGCCAGCAGCTTAGGGAGAGTTGGCAGGGGGCTGGCGACCCAGTACTTC.

V gene TRBV5-6 combines with J gene TRBJ2-2; 8 bases match TRBD1. Germline V gives CDR1 SGHDT, CDR2 YYEEEE. The CDR3 has 16 amino acids. V shed 2 bases, J shed 4 bases, and the junction held 7 bases outside the gene matches. CDR3 bases: TGTGCCAGCAGCTTTGGGACAGGTGTTATCACCGGGGAGCTGTTTTTT. It encodes CASSFGTGVITGELFF.

The V and J genes are TRBV27 and TRBJ1-5, with a weak D call TRBD1 (6 bases). Germline V gene sequence: CDR1 MNHEY, CDR2 SMNVEV (reference sequence). The CDR3 consists of 15 residues. V was trimmed by 2 bases and J by 3 bases, leaving 11 bases between them. This CDR3 reads CASSLDGQINQPQHF. The CDR3 bases are TGTGCCAGCAGTTTAGACGGACAGATCAATCAGCCCCAGCATTTT.

The rearrangement links TRBV4-2 to TRBJ1-2, with D possibly matching TRBD1 (5 bases). This CDR3 contains 17 residues. Germline V gene data show CDR1 as LGHNA and CDR2 as YNFKEQ. The ends were cut back, 5 bases at V and 8 bases at J, with 27 bases in the middle. CDR3 region: CASSKAEGTGLSAGYTF. CDR3 DNA sequence: TGTGCCAGCAGCAAAGCGGAGGGGACGGGGTTGTCCGCGGGCTACACCTTC.